The next 10 T cell receptor beta chains were all read from a single sample in a study of vaccination and CD4 T cells after COVID-19. Treatment noted: roughly nine-day PBMC culture with coronavirus spike peptide pools or control peptides (ViraFEST assay). Sequencing of the DNA from cultured CD4+ T cells was carried out with the Oncomine TCR Beta short-read assay. TCRdb used MiXCR to reprocess the PCR reads, holding one entry per CDR3 protein. The profile shows approximately 19,000 distinct CDR3 sequences, around two fifths of them singletons. These receptors have no identified antigens. Source material: CD4+ T cells from blood, cultured in vitro. These receptors were collected from a human donor who had recovered from COVID-19.

V usage is TRBV24-1 and J usage is TRBJ2-2, with a weak D call TRBD2 (5 bases). Germline V lookup: CDR1 KGHDR, CDR2 SFDVKD. V was clipped by 0 bases and J by 5 bases, with 12 bases between them. The CDR3 totals 16 residues. The DNA of the CDR3 is TGTGCCACCAGTGATTTGAAACGAGGGAATACCGGGGAGCTGTTTTTT. Encoded protein: CATSDLKRGNTGELFF.

This clonotype was seen only a few times. The rearrangement links TRBV6-1 to TRBJ1-2; D might be TRBD1 (5 bases). The V and J ends lost 1 base and 5 bases respectively, with 14 bases between them. Germline-derived CDR1 and CDR2 are MNHNS and SASEGT. The CDR3 length is 15 residues. The CDR3 here is CASSEGWGPQYGYTF. DNA of the CDR3: TGTGCCAGCAGTGAAGGCTGGGGCCCTCAGTATGGCTACACCTTC.

This chain uses TRBV6-1 with TRBJ1-3; TRBD1 might be the D (6 bases). The germline V gene encodes CDR1 MNHNS and CDR2 SASEGT. V was clipped by 2 bases and J by 8 bases, with 13 bases between them. This CDR3 spans 14 amino acids. The CDR3 DNA reads TGTGCCAGCAGTGAAACGGTCAAGGGGGACACCATATATTTT. It translates to CASSETVKGDTIYF.

The chain links TRBV24-1 to TRBJ2-2, with D maybe TRBD2 (5 bases). Germline CDR1 and CDR2: KGHDR and SFDVKD. V was pared by 12 bases and J by 8 bases, with 33 bases between. The CDR3 is 18 amino acids. CDR3 loop: CASYKTTHLGVGVGELFF. For the CDR3, the DNA is TGTGCCTCATATAAAACGACACATCTCGGGGTCGGGGTTGGGGAGCTGTTTTTT.

The chain recombines TRBV24-1 with TRBJ2-5; possible D gene TRBD1, 7 bases. Germline loops: CDR1 KGHDR, CDR2 SFDVKD. This CDR3 is 14 amino acids long. Trimming stripped 9 bases from V and 3 bases from J, with 16 bases between. CDR3 sequence (DNA): TGTGCCACCTCCAGGGGGGCGCCCGAAGAGACCCAGTACTTC. Translated, it gives CATSRGAPEETQYF.

This clonotype was observed a single time. V usage is TRBV19 and J usage is TRBJ1-1; the D gene is possibly TRBD1 (6 bases). The CDR3 sequence is 15 residues long. Germline V gene lookup returns CDR1 LNHDA and CDR2 SQIVND (reference sequence). The ends were cut back, 5 bases at V and 2 bases at J, with 15 bases in the middle. CDR3 nucleotide sequence: TGTGCCAGTAGTCGTCTCGGGACACCTAACACTGAAGCTTTCTTT. Amino acid sequence: CASSRLGTPNTEAFF.

This clonotype was observed a few times. The V gene is TRBV6-5, the J gene TRBJ1-1, with 8 nucleotides matching TRBD1. Trimming at V came to 0 bases and at J to 5 bases, leaving 11 bases not matched to a gene. Germline CDR1 reads MNHEY; CDR2 reads SVGAGI. The CDR3 runs 17 residues. Here the CDR3 reads CASSYSRTGNGGTEAFF. For the CDR3, the DNA is TGTGCCAGCAGTTACTCGAGGACAGGGAACGGTGGGACTGAAGCTTTCTTT.

The chain joins TRBV25-1 to TRBJ2-4, with D perhaps TRBD2 (6 bases). V gave up 1 base and J gave up 13 bases, with 11 bases separating them. Germline V lookup: CDR1 MGHDK, CDR2 SYGVNS. The CDR3 covers 12 residues. Here the CDR3 reads CASSEFGEDQYF. CDR3 bases: TGTGCCAGCAGTGAATTTGGGGAGGACCAGTACTTC.

V gene TRBV18 combines with J gene TRBJ2-7; 9 nucleotides match TRBD2. This CDR3 contains 15 residues. Unmatched junction bases numbered 7, after V lost 3 bases and J lost 4 bases. Germline CDR1 reads KGHSH; CDR2 reads LQKENI. The CDR3 sequence is CASSPSGLAEYEQYF. The CDR3 DNA sequence: TGTGCCAGCTCACCTTCGGGACTAGCCGAGTACGAGCAGTACTTC.

This chain connects TRBV29-1 to TRBJ1-1; possibly TRBD1 for D (6 bases). Germline values: CDR1 SQVTM, CDR2 ANQGSEA. V gave up 6 bases and J gave up 1 base, with 6 bases separating them. This CDR3 is built from 11 residues. The CDR3: CSVTGNTEAFF. CDR3 coding DNA: TGCAGCGTGACAGGGAACACTGAAGCTTTCTTT.